This entry is about one TCR beta chain. The data originate from a study of T cell responses to AZD1222 COVID-19 vaccine. V dropped 6 bases and J dropped 4 bases, with 21 bases sitting between them. The CDR3 loop spans 16 amino acids. Germline assignment: CDR1 LNHDA and CDR2 SQIVND (reference sequence). The table came from immunoSEQ multiplex PCR; TCRdb's copy has only in-frame clones and leaves some out. The table shows about 120,000 clones, with over 75% occurring only once. Sequenced material: peripheral blood, taken on day 0 of AZD1222 vaccination. The TCR originated in an adult in good health. This chain links TRBV19 with TRBJ1-2; weak D call: TRBD1 (6 bases). In DNA, the CDR3 is TGTGCCAGTAGCAATCGAAGGACAGCCCGTGGCTATGGCTACACCTTC. It encodes CASSNRRTARGYGYTF.